This TCR beta chain was captured in a study of CD8+CD57+ T cells in acquired aplastic anemia. In the case of this clonotype: Its specificity is not known.

The J segment lost 6 bases and the V segment lost 4 bases, leaving 13 bases of the junction unmatched. Germline V gene sequence: CDR1 MGHDK, CDR2 SYGVNS. The CDR3 length is 16 residues. General study points: Patients did not significantly differ from controls in CD8+ Simpson's diversity.

Using genomic DNA as the template, TCR beta VDJ and CDR3 profiling was carried out. TCRdb re-called the reads through MiXCR, storing one row per CDR3 protein. The table has fewer than 100,000 distinct CDR3 sequences, over 35% seen once. The rearrangement links TRBV25-1 to TRBJ2-3; 7 bases agree with TRBD2. The clonotype was recovered from a human donor in good health, serving as a control. Material: sorted CD4+, CD8+, or CD8+CD57+ T cells (not recorded which) from PBMCs. CDR3 nucleotide sequence: TGTGCCAGCAGTGCCCTAGCGGCAGTGTCGGCGGATACGCAGTATTTT. It is translated as CASSALAAVSADTQYF.